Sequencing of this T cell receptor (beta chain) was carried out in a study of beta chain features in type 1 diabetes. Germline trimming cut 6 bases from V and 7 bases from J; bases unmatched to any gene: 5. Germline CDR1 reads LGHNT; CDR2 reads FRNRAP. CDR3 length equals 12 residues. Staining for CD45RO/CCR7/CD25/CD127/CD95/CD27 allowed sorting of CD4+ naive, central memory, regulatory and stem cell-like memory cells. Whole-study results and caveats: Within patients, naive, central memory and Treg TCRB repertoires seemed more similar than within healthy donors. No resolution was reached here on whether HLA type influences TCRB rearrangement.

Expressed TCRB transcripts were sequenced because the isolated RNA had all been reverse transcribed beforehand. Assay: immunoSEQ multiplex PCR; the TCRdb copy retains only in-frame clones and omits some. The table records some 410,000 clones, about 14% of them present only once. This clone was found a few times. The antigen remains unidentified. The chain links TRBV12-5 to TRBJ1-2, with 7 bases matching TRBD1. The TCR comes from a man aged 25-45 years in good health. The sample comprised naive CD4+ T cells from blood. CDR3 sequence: CASGQTGIGYTF. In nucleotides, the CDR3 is TGTGCTAGTGGACAGACAGGGATTGGCTACACCTTC.